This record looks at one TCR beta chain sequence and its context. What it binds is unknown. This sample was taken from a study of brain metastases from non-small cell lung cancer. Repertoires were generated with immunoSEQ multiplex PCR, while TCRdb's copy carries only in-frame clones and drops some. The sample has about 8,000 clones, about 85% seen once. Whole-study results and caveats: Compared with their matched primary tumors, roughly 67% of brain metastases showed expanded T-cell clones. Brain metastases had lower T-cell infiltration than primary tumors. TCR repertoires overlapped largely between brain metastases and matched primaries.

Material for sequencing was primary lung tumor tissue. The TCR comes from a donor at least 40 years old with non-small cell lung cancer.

Here the CDR3 reads CASSLAGETQYF. The CDR3, as DNA: TGTGCCAGCTCACTAGCGGGTGAGACGCAGTATTTT. The rearrangement uses TRBV3-1 (or the pseudogene TRBV3-2) and TRBJ2-3, with 9 bases that match TRBD2. V shed 8 bases and J 9 bases; nucleotides not matched to a gene: 6. From germline, CDR1 is LGHDT and CDR2 YNNKEL (reference sequence). The CDR3 covers 12 residues.